The clone carrying this T cell receptor beta chain occurred a few times. V was clipped by 0 bases and J by 5 bases; unmatched bases: 6. The CDR3 consists of 16 residues. CDR1 DFQATT and CDR2 SNEGSKA come from the germline V gene (reference sequence). The data derive from a study of T cells in Graves' hyperthyroidism and ophthalmopathy. From RNA transcripts, TCR beta CDR3 regions were amplified. First-round RT-PCR with HTBI primers amplified the TCR CDR3 region. TCRdb itself ran the multiplex PCR reads through MiXCR, one entry per CDR3 protein. The profile shows over 350,000 distinct CDR3 sequences, 11% to 15% of them singletons.

Material for sequencing was blood. This sequence joins TRBV20-1 and TRBJ2-2; 10 bases line up with TRBD2. The TCR comes from a man aged 45-65 years with Graves' ophthalmopathy. The CDR3 spells CSARDLKAGGTGELFF. CDR3 nucleotide sequence: TGCAGTGCTAGAGATTTAAAAGCGGGAGGGACCGGGGAGCTGTTTTTT.